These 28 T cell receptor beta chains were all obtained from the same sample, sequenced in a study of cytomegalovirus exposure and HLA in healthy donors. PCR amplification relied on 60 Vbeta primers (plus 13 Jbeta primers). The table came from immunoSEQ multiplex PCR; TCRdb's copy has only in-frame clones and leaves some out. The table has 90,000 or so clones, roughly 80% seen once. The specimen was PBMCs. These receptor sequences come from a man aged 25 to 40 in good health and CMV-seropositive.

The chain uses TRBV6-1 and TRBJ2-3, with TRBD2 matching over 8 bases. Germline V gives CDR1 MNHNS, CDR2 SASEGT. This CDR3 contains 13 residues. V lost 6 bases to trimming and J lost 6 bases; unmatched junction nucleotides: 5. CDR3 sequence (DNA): TGTGCCAGCAGACCCGGCGGGGGGGATACGCAGTATTTT. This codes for CASRPGGGDTQYF.

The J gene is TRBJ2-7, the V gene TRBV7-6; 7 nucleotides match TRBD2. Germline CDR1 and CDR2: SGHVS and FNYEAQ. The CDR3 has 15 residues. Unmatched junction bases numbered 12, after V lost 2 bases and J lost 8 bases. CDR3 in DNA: TGTGCCAGCAGCTTAACTGGGACTAAGGAGGTGAAGCAGTACTTC. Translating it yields CASSLTGTKEVKQYF.

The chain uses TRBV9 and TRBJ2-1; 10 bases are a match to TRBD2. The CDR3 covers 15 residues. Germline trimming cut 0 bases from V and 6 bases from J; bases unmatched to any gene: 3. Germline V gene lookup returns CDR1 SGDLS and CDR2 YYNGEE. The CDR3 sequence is CASSVEGLASNEQFF. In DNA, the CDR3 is TGTGCCAGCAGCGTAGAGGGACTAGCGAGCAATGAGCAGTTCTTC. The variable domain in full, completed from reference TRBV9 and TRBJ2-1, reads DSGVTQTPKHLITATGQRVTLRCSPRSGDLSVYWYQQSLDQGLQFLIQYYNGEERAKGNILERFSAQQFPDLHSELNLSSLELGDSALYFCASSVEGLASNEQFFGPGTRLTVL.

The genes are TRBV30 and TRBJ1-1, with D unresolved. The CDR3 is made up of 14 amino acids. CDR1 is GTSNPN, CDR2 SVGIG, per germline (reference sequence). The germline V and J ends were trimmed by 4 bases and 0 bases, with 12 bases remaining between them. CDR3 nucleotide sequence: TGTGCCTGGATTTTCGGGTCCCTGAACACTGAAGCTTTCTTT. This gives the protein CAWIFGSLNTEAFF.

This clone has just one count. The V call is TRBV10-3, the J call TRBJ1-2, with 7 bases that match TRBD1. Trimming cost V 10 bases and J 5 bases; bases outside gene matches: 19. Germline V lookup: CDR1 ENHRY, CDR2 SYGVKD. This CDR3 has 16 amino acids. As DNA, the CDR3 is TGTGCCACTCTTGGGGTTTTACAGGGGCCTCTTTATGGCTACACCTTC. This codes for CATLGVLQGPLYGYTF.

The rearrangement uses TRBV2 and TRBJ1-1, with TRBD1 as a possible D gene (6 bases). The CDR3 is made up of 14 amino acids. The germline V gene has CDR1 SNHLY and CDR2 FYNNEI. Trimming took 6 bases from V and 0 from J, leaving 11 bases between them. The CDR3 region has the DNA TGTGCCAGCAGATCGGACAGTATGAACACTGAAGCTTTCTTT. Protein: CASRSDSMNTEAFF. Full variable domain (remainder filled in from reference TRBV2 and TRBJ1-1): EPEVTQTPSHQVTQMGQEVILRCVPISNHLYFYWYRQILGQKVEFLVSFYNNEISEKSEIFDDQFSVERPDGSNFTLKIRSTKLEDSAMYFCASRSDSMNTEAFFGQGTRLTVV.

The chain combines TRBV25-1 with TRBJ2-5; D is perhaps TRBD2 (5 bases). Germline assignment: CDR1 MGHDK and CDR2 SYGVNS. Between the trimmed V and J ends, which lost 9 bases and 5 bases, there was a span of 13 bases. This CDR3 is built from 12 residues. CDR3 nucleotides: TGTGCCAGTGAGGGTTTCGGGGAGACCCAGTACTTC. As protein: CASEGFGETQYF.

The CDR3 region is CAWRERWGQGAGELFF. The CDR3 coding sequence is TGTGCCTGGAGAGAACGTTGGGGACAGGGTGCCGGGGAGCTGTTTTTT. This chain connects TRBV30 to TRBJ2-2; 9 positions match TRBD1. Germline-derived CDR1 and CDR2 are GTSNPN and SVGIG (reference sequence). The CDR3 has 16 amino acids. V gave up 3 bases and J gave up 6 bases; unmatched junction bases: 11. Complete variable domain (other parts from reference TRBV30 and TRBJ2-2): SQTIHQWPATLVQPVGSPLSLECTVEGTSNPNLYWYRQAAGRGLQLLFYSVGIGQISSEVPQNLSASRPQDRQFILSSKKLLLSDSGFYLCAWRERWGQGAGELFFGEGSRLTVL.

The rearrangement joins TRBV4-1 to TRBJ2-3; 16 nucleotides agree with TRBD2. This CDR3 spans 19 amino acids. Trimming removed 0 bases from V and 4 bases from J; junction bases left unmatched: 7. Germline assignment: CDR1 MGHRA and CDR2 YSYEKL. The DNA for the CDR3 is TGCGCCAGCAGCCAAGATTTACCAGGGACTAGCGGGAGGGCAGATACGCAGTATTTT. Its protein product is CASSQDLPGTSGRADTQYF.

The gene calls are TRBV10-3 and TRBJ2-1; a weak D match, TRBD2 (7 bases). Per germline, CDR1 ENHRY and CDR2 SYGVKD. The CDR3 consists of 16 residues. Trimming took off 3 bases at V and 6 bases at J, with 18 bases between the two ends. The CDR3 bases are TGTGCCATCAGTGACCGAGGAGGGGGGGCCGGCAATGAGCAGTTCTTC. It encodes CAISDRGGGAGNEQFF.

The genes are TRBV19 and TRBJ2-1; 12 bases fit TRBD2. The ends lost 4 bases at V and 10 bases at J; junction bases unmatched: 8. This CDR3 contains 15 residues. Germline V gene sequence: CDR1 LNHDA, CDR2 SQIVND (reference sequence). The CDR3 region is CASSNLAGGPVEQFF. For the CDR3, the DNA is TGTGCCAGTAGTAACCTAGCGGGAGGGCCGGTCGAGCAGTTCTTC.

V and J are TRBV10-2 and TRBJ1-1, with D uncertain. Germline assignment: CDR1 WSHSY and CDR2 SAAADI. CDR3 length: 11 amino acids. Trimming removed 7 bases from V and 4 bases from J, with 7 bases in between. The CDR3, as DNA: TGCGCCAGCACCGGCGGCACTGAAGCTTTCTTT. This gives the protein CASTGGTEAFF.

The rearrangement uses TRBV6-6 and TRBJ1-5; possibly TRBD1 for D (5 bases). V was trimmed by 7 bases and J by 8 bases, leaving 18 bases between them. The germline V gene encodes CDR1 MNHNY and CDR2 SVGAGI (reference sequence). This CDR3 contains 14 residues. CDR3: CASTIREGREPQHF. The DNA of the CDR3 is TGTGCCAGCACCATACGGGAGGGGCGGGAGCCCCAGCATTTT.

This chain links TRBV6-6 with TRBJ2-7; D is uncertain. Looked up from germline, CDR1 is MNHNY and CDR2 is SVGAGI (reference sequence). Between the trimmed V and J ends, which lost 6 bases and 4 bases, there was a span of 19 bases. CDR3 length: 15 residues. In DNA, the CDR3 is TGTGCCAGCAGCTCGTCTACTAACCCTAGGTACGAGCAGTACTTC. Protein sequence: CASSSSTNPRYEQYF.

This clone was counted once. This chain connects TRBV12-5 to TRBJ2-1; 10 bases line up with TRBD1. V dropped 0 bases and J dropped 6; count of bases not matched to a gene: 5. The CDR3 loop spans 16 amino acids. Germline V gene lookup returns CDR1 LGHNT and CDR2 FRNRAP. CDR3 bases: TGTGCTAGTGGTTTGGTTCAAGGACAGGGGGTCAATGAGCAGTTCTTC. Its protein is CASGLVQGQGVNEQFF.

The CDR3 loop reads CASSVVGTSTDTQYF. DNA of the CDR3: TGTGCCAGCAGCGTAGTCGGGACTAGCACAGATACGCAGTATTTT. The chain is built from TRBV9 and TRBJ2-3; TRBD2 might be the D (6 bases). The CDR3 spans 15 residues. V was clipped by 0 bases and J by 0 bases, with 8 bases between them. The germline V gene encodes CDR1 SGDLS and CDR2 YYNGEE.

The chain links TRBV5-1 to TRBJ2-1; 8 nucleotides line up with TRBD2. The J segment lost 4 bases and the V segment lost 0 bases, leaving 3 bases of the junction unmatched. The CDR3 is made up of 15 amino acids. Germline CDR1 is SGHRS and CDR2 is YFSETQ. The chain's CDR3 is CASSLVREGYNEQFF. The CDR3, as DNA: TGCGCCAGCAGCTTGGTCCGGGAGGGTTACAATGAGCAGTTCTTC.

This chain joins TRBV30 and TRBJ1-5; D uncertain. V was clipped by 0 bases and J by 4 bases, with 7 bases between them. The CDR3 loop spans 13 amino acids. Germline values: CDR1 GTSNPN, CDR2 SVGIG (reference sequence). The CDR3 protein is CAWSVRENQPQHF. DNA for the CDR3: TGTGCCTGGAGTGTCCGGGAAAATCAGCCCCAGCATTTT.

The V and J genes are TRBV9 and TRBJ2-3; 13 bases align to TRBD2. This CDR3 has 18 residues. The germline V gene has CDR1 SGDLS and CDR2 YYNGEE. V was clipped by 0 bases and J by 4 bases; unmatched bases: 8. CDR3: CASSVGIRTSGRSDTQYF. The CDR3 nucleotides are TGTGCCAGCAGCGTAGGGATAAGGACTAGCGGGAGATCAGATACGCAGTATTTT.

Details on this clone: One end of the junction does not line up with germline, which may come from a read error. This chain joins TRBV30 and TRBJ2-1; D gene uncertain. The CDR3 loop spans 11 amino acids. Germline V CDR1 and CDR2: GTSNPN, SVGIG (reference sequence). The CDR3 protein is CAWNSNNEQFF. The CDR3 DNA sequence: TGTGCCTGGAACTCCAACAATGAGCAGTTCTTC.

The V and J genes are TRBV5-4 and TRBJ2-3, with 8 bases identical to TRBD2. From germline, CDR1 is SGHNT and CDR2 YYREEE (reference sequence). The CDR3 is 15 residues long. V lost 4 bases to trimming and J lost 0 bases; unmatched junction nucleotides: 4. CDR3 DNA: TGTGCCAGCAGCCGTCGGGGGGGTAGCACAGATACGCAGTATTTT. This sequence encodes CASSRRGGSTDTQYF.

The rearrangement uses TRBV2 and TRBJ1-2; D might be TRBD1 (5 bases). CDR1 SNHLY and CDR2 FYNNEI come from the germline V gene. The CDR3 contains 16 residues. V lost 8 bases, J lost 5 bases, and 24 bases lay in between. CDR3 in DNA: TGTGCCAGCGCAACTGTGGGGGGAATTGGGGGTTATGGCTACACCTTC. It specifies CASATVGGIGGYGYTF.

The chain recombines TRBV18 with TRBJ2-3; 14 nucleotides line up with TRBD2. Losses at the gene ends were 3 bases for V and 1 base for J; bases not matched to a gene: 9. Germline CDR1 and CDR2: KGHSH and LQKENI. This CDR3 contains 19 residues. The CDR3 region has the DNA TGTGCCAGCTCACCGGGACTAGCGGGAGTTACTGGGGGCACAGATACGCAGTATTTT. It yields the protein CASSPGLAGVTGGTDTQYF.

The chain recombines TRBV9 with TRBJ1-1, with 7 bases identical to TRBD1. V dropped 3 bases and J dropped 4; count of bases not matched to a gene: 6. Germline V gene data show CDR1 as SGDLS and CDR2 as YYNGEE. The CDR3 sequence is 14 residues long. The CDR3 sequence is CASSGQGLGTEAFF. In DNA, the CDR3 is TGTGCCAGCAGCGGACAGGGTTTGGGCACTGAAGCTTTCTTT.

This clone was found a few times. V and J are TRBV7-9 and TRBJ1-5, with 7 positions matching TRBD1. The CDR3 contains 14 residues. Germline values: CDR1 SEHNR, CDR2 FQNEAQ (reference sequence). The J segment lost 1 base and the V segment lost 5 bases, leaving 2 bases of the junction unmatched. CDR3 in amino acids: CASSRGGSNQPQHF. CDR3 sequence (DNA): TGTGCCAGCAGCAGAGGGGGCAGCAATCAGCCCCAGCATTTT.

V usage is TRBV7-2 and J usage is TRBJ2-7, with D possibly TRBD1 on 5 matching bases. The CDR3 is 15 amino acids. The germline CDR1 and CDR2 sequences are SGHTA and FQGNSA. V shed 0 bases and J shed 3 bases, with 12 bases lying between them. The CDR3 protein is CASSLASGLNYEQYF. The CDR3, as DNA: TGTGCCAGCAGCTTAGCCTCAGGGCTAAACTACGAGCAGTACTTC.

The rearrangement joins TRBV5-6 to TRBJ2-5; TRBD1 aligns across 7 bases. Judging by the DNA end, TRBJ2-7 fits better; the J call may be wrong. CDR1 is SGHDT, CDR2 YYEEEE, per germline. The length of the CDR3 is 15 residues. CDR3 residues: CASSLLQGTTYEQYF. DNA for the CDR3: TGTGCCAGCAGTTTGTTACAGGGGACAACCTACGAGCAGTACTTC.

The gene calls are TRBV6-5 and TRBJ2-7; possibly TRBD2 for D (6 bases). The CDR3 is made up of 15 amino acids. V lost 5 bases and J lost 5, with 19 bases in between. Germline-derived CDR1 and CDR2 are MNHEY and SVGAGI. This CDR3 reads CASSRLSGSSDEQYF. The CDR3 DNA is TGTGCCAGCAGTCGGCTTAGCGGTTCATCGGACGAGCAGTACTTC.